This T cell receptor (beta chain) stems from a study of T cell changes during pregnancy in multiple sclerosis. Assay used: immunoSEQ multiplex PCR; TCRdb lists only in-frame clones, some missing. The profile covers 25,000 to 30,000 clones, with under 90% appearing a single time and about 0.61% taken by the ten largest. Germline values: CDR1 MGHDK, CDR2 SYGVNS. This CDR3 contains 13 residues. V lost 6 bases and J 8 bases, leaving 11 bases between the germline ends. The sequence came from a female donor in good health, enrolled as a control in a pregnancy study. Specimen: CD4+ T cells from peripheral blood mononuclear cells, collected in the first trimester of pregnancy. This sequence joins TRBV25-1 and TRBJ1-6, with D maybe TRBD1 (6 bases). Here the CDR3 reads CASRDRFDSPLHF. For the CDR3, the DNA is TGTGCCAGCAGAGACAGGTTCGATTCACCCCTCCACTTT. The variable domain in full, completed from reference TRBV25-1 and TRBJ1-6, reads EADIYQTPRYLVIGTGKKITLECSQTMGHDKMYWYQQDPGMELHLIHYSYGVNSTEKGDLSSESTVSRIRTEHFPLTLESARPSHTSQYLCASRDRFDSPLHFGNGTRLTVT.